Presented here are 28 T cell receptor beta chains from one specimen sequenced in a study of CD8+CD57+ T cells in acquired aplastic anemia. CDR3 and TCR beta VDJ profiling relied on a genomic DNA template. TCRdb redid the calling of the reads with MiXCR, one entry per CDR3 protein. The sample yields under 350,000 distinct CDR3 sequences, approximately 60% seen once. In patients chosen for sequencing, flow cytometry had shown CD8+CD57+ cell expansion. The sequenced material came from sorted CD4+, CD8+, or CD8+CD57+ T cells (not recorded which) from PBMCs. These receptors all come from a human donor with aplastic anemia.

The chain links TRBV7-2 to TRBJ2-5; 14 bases line up with TRBD2. CDR1 and CDR2 from the germline V gene are SGHTA and FQGNSA. J lost 11 bases, V lost 5 bases, and 13 bases had no gene match. This CDR3 comprises 16 residues. Here the CDR3 reads CASSQGLAGGVFEQYF. For the CDR3, the DNA is TGTGCCAGCAGCCAAGGACTAGCGGGAGGCGTCTTCGAACAGTACTTC.

The rearrangement joins TRBV14 to TRBJ2-2, with D tentatively TRBD1 (5 bases). The CDR3 is 14 residues long. The germline V and J ends were trimmed by 1 base and 6 bases, with 9 bases remaining between them. Per germline, CDR1 SGHDN and CDR2 FVKESK. CDR3 sequence: CASSQGQTAGELFF. CDR3 nucleotide sequence: TGTGCCAGCAGCCAAGGACAGACCGCCGGGGAGCTGTTTTTT.

This clonotype was counted at least ten times. CDR3 amino acids: CASSLDRGSYNEQFF. The CDR3 DNA is TGTGCCAGCAGTCTGGACAGGGGCTCCTACAATGAGCAGTTCTTC. The chain recombines TRBV11-2 with TRBJ2-1; 9 bases fit TRBD1. The V gene's germline CDR1 is SGHAT and CDR2 FQNNGV. This CDR3 region has 15 residues. J was trimmed by 0 bases and V by 6 bases; bases with no gene match: 3.

There are many counts of this clonotype. The V gene is TRBV11-3, the J gene TRBJ1-2; the match to TRBD1 covers 7 bases. This CDR3 comprises 19 residues. Germline trimming cut 6 bases from V and 7 bases from J; bases unmatched to any gene: 26. CDR1 SGHNT and CDR2 YENEEA come from the germline V gene. The CDR3: CASSPIGGRQGDRSFGYTF. CDR3 sequence (DNA): TGTGCCAGCAGTCCAATCGGTGGGAGACAGGGCGATCGGTCGTTTGGCTACACCTTC.

Concerning this clonotype itself: One end of the junction does not line up with germline, which may come from a read error. This chain uses TRBV2 with TRBJ1-4; D call uncertain. Germline V gene sequence: CDR1 SNHLY, CDR2 FYNNEI. The CDR3 contains 16 residues. CDR3 loop: CASSPDTVATNEKLFF. The CDR3 DNA is TGTGCCAGCAGTCCCGACACCGTTGCAACTAATGAAAAGCTGTTTTTT.

The table lists this clonotype with a few counts. The chain employs TRBV7-8 and TRBJ1-6; D is unresolved. Trimming shortened V by 2 bases and J by 2 bases, and 10 bases separated the two germline ends. The V gene's germline CDR1 is SGHVS and CDR2 FQNEAQ. The CDR3 sequence is 16 residues long. The CDR3 sequence is CASSLPRAPYNSPLHF. DNA for the CDR3: TGTGCCAGCAGCTTACCACGGGCGCCCTATAATTCACCCCTCCACTTT.

The chain has TRBV7-8 and TRBJ1-1; TRBD1 aligns across 7 bases. The germline V gene encodes CDR1 SGHVS and CDR2 FQNEAQ. CDR3 length equals 14 residues. The junction had 4 bases not matched to a gene; V was cut back by 5 bases and J by 1 base. The CDR3 region is CASSQGGWNTEAFF. CDR3 bases: TGTGCCAGCAGCCAAGGGGGCTGGAACACTGAAGCTTTCTTT.

J is TRBJ2-7 and V is TRBV19, with D possibly being TRBD1 (5 bases). This CDR3 region has 12 residues. CDR1 is LNHDA and CDR2 is SQIVND in the germline V gene (reference sequence). With 6 bases removed from V and 7 bases from J, the gap between germline ends came to 13 bases. The CDR3 nucleotides are TGTGCCAGTAGCACCTCTCGGACAGAGCAGTACTTC. Residues: CASSTSRTEQYF.

As for this clonotype: Since the CDR3 does not end with the conserved phenylalanine or tryptophan, this likely comes from a read error. V and J are TRBV9 and TRBJ1-5; D uncertain. V dropped 3 bases and J dropped 4 bases, with 5 bases sitting between them. The germline V gene has CDR1 SGDLS and CDR2 YYNGEE. There are 12 residues in the CDR3. For the CDR3, the DNA is TGTGCCAGCAGCGGACTGAATCAGCCCCAGCATCTT. It translates to CASSGLNQPQHL.

This chain joins TRBV29-1 and TRBJ2-1, with unresolved D. Trimming removed 4 bases at V and 0 bases at J, with 4 bases between. The CDR3 consists of 12 residues. Germline CDR1 and CDR2: SQVTM and ANQGSEA. The CDR3 sequence is CSVGGSYNEQFF. The CDR3 DNA reads as TGCAGCGTTGGCGGCTCCTACAATGAGCAGTTCTTC.

This clonotype has ten or more counts. CDR3 nucleotides: TGTGCCAGCAGTGAATCCGATCCCGTTTATTCACCCCTCCACTTT. Encoded protein: CASSESDPVYSPLHF. This chain uses TRBV6-1 with TRBJ1-6; D remains ambiguous. With 2 bases removed from V and 8 bases from J, the gap between germline ends came to 13 bases. The CDR3 has 15 amino acids. Per the germline V gene, CDR1 is MNHNS and CDR2 is SASEGT.

This clonotype appeared once. The genes are TRBV2 and TRBJ1-2; D is uncertain. CDR1 and CDR2 (germline): SNHLY, FYNNEI. The CDR3 runs 15 residues. Trimming stripped 3 bases from V and 8 bases from J, with 19 bases between. The CDR3 sequence: CASSDDWLDREGYTF. CDR3 in DNA: TGTGCCAGCAGTGATGATTGGCTGGACCGGGAAGGCTACACCTTC. Supplemented by reference TRBV2 and TRBJ1-2, the full variable domain reads EPEVTQTPSHQVTQMGQEVILRCVPISNHLYFYWYRQILGQKVEFLVSFYNNEISEKSEIFDDQFSVERPDGSNFTLKIRSTKLEDSAMYFCASSDDWLDREGYTFGSGTRLTVV.

The rearrangement links TRBV5-1 to TRBJ2-1; TRBD1 aligns across 7 bases. V shed 5 bases and J 6 bases; nucleotides not matched to a gene: 8. The CDR3 sequence is 14 residues long. In germline, CDR1 is SGHRS, CDR2 YFSETQ. CDR3 DNA sequence: TGCGCCAGCAGTGGGGGACAGTATCCCAATGAGCAGTTCTTC. This gives the protein CASSGGQYPNEQFF.

The sample holds a few counts of this clonotype. The chain uses TRBV10-3 and TRBJ1-4, with 8 bases aligning to TRBD1. In germline, CDR1 is ENHRY, CDR2 SYGVKD. The CDR3 runs to 14 residues. With 3 bases clipped from V and 8 bases from J, the junction kept 5 bases outside the gene matches. In DNA form, the CDR3 reads TGTGCCATCAGTGATCAACAGGGGGACGAAAAACTGTTTTTT. Residues: CAISDQQGDEKLFF.

The chain links TRBV5-1 to TRBJ2-5; D may be TRBD1 (6 bases). V was trimmed by 0 bases and J by 1 base, leaving 10 bases between them. From germline, CDR1 is SGHRS and CDR2 YFSETQ. The CDR3 covers 15 residues. The CDR3 is CASSLAIGGQETQYF. The CDR3 DNA reads TGCGCCAGCAGCTTGGCTATAGGGGGCCAAGAGACCCAGTACTTC.

This clonotype has only a few counts. As DNA, the CDR3 is TGTGCCAGCAGTCGGAGGGCCTCAGGGGAGGCCATTCAGTACTTC. This encodes CASSRRASGEAIQYF. The chain links TRBV6-2 or TRBV6-3 to TRBJ2-4; D might be TRBD1 or TRBD2, each matching 6 bases. The ends were cut back, 5 bases at V and 9 bases at J, with 20 bases in the middle. The CDR3 sequence is 15 residues long. Germline V gives CDR1 MNHEY, CDR2 SVGEGT.

This clonotype has a count of ten or more. The V gene is TRBV5-8, the J gene TRBJ2-1, with a possible D match to TRBD1 (6 bases). Per germline, CDR1 SGHTS and CDR2 YDEGEE. The CDR3 has 14 amino acids. Trimming cost V 5 bases and J 6 bases, with 15 bases left between them. The CDR3 here is CASSKNRAFNEQFF. The CDR3 nucleotides are TGTGCCAGCAGTAAGAACAGGGCGTTCAATGAGCAGTTCTTC.

This chain uses TRBV9 with TRBJ2-7; 11 bases map to TRBD1. This CDR3 has 14 amino acids. Trimming cost V 3 bases and J 6 bases; bases outside gene matches: 5. CDR1 is SGDLS, CDR2 YYNGEE, per germline. The CDR3 region is CASSAPGTGGEQYF. The CDR3 DNA is TGTGCCAGCAGCGCGCCCGGGACAGGGGGCGAGCAGTACTTC.

This chain uses TRBV11-3 with TRBJ2-3; D tentatively fits TRBD1 or TRBD2 (5 bases each). Trimming left V 6 bases short and J 8 bases short, with 12 bases between. CDR3 length equals 12 residues. The germline gives CDR1 SGHNT, CDR2 YENEEA. CDR3 in DNA: TGTGCCAGCAGGGACGATGGGGGTACGCAGTATTTT. Its translation is CASRDDGGTQYF.

This clonotype was seen a few times. This rearrangement joins TRBV29-1 to TRBJ1-1, with D unclear. This CDR3 region has 14 residues. Trimming left V 3 bases short and J 1 base short, with 12 bases between. Germline assignment: CDR1 SQVTM and CDR2 ANQGSEA. This CDR3 reads CSVDDSIWNTEAFF. In DNA form, the CDR3 reads TGCAGCGTTGACGATTCCATATGGAACACTGAAGCTTTCTTT. The full variable domain, its missing parts supplied by reference TRBV29-1 and TRBJ1-1, is SAVISQKPSRDICQRGTSLTIQCQVDSQVTMMFWYRQQPGQSLTLIATANQGSEATYESGFVIDKFPISRPNLTFSTLTVSNMSPEDSSIYLCSVDDSIWNTEAFFGQGTRLTVV.

At least ten counts were recorded for this clonotype. The rearrangement links TRBV7-9 to TRBJ2-1; 7 bases line up with TRBD1. This CDR3 comprises 11 residues. Germline assignment: CDR1 SEHNR and CDR2 FQNEAQ (reference sequence). After removal of 5 bases from V and 12 bases from J, the junction contained 4 bases not matched to a gene. CDR3 nucleotide sequence: TGTGCCAGCAGCCGCGAGGGGGCGCAGTTCTTC. Encoded protein: CASSREGAQFF.

The DNA for the CDR3 is TGTGCCACCAGCACGAAGTCCGAGCAGTACTTC. It codes for CATSTKSEQYF. The chain employs TRBV15 and TRBJ2-7; D uncertain. Germline lookup yields CDR1 LNHNV and CDR2 YYDKDF (reference sequence). The V end lost 4 bases, the J end lost 6 bases, and 7 bases lay between the germline ends. The CDR3 extends over 11 amino acids. Looking up the rest from reference TRBV15 and TRBJ2-7 gives the full variable domain: DAMVIQNPRYQVTQFGKPVTLSCSQTLNHNVMYWYQQKSSQAPKLLFHYYDKDFNNEADTPDNFQSRRPNTSFCFLDIRSPGLGDTAMYLCATSTKSEQYFGPGTRLTVT.

This clonotype was seen a few times. V gene TRBV20-1 combines with J gene TRBJ2-7; 9 bases are a match to TRBD1. The germline CDR1 and CDR2 sequences are DFQATT and SNEGSKA (reference sequence). The CDR3 length is 14 residues. V dropped 1 base and J dropped 3; count of bases not matched to a gene: 4. CDR3 protein: CSARGGTGNYEQYF. DNA for the CDR3: TGCAGTGCTAGAGGGGGGACAGGGAACTACGAGCAGTACTTC.

The genes are TRBV20-1 and TRBJ2-1; TRBD2 aligns across 7 bases. The germline CDR1 and CDR2 sequences are DFQATT and SNEGSKA (reference sequence). There are 15 residues in the CDR3. The junction had 17 bases not matched to a gene; V was cut back by 3 bases and J by 12 bases. The CDR3: CSASLREGGTDTQFF. In nucleotides, the CDR3 is TGCAGTGCTAGTCTCAGGGAGGGTGGCACAGATACGCAGTTCTTC.

The V and J genes are TRBV7-8 and TRBJ2-1; possible D gene TRBD2, 5 bases. From germline, CDR1 is SGHVS and CDR2 FQNEAQ. V was cut by 2 bases and J by 0 bases, with 11 bases left in between. The CDR3 runs to 16 residues. CDR3 nucleotides: TGTGCCAGCAGCTTACAACGGGGTAGCTCCTACAATGAGCAGTTCTTC. Amino acid sequence: CASSLQRGSSYNEQFF.

The J gene is TRBJ2-5, the V gene TRBV20-1; a weak D match, TRBD1 (5 bases). Trimming stripped 0 bases from V and 2 bases from J, with 13 bases between. There are 15 residues in the CDR3. Looked up from germline, CDR1 is DFQATT and CDR2 is SNEGSKA (reference sequence). Written as DNA, the CDR3 is TGCAGTGCTAGAGATGTCCAGGGAAATCAAGAGACCCAGTACTTC. It is translated as CSARDVQGNQETQYF.

This chain joins TRBV20-1 and TRBJ2-2; D unresolved. The V gene lost 0 bases and the J gene lost 5 bases, with 10 bases spanning the gap. CDR1 and CDR2 (germline): DFQATT, SNEGSKA (reference sequence). The CDR3 has 14 residues. CDR3 amino acids: CSARDGPRTGELFF. CDR3 nucleotide sequence: TGCAGTGCTAGAGATGGCCCGCGGACCGGGGAGCTGTTTTTT.

This rearrangement joins TRBV7-9 to TRBJ2-2; TRBD1 aligns across 8 bases. Germline V gene lookup returns CDR1 SEHNR and CDR2 FQNEAQ (reference sequence). V was pared by 5 bases and J by 5 bases, with 13 bases of the junction left unmatched. CDR3 length: 17 residues. CDR3 nucleotides: TGTGCCAGCAGCGCAAAAAACCGGGACAGGTGGACCGGGGAGCTGTTTTTT. The encoded protein is CASSAKNRDRWTGELFF.